These 2 T cell receptor beta chains were sequenced from one sample in a study of blood T cells in healthy people across ages. A J-beta primer mix and a sample-barcoded 5' primer were used in a second PCR of about 7 to 12 cycles. Each CDR3 protein is one row after TCRdb ran MiXCR on the 5' RACE reads. The sample has about 1,500,000 distinct CDR3 sequences; 28% are singletons. The sequenced sample was blood. Source of these receptors: a woman aged 25 to 45 in good health.

This chain connects TRBV27 to TRBJ2-3; D is perhaps TRBD2 (5 bases). Germline V gene sequence: CDR1 MNHEY, CDR2 SMNVEV (reference sequence). The CDR3 totals 15 residues. With 3 bases removed from V and 2 bases from J, the gap between germline ends came to 12 bases. This CDR3 is CASSFSGMFTDTQYF. In nucleotides, the CDR3 is TGTGCCAGCAGTTTTTCGGGAATGTTCACAGATACGCAGTATTTT.

The V gene is TRBV6-5, the J gene TRBJ2-1, with 7 positions matching TRBD2. Trimming took 6 bases from V and 8 from J; bases not matched to a gene: 10. The CDR3 has 14 residues. The germline V gene has CDR1 MNHEY and CDR2 SVGAGI. CDR3 amino acids: CASRDSGTGDEQFF. The CDR3 nucleotides are TGTGCCAGCAGAGACAGCGGGACTGGCGATGAGCAGTTCTTC.